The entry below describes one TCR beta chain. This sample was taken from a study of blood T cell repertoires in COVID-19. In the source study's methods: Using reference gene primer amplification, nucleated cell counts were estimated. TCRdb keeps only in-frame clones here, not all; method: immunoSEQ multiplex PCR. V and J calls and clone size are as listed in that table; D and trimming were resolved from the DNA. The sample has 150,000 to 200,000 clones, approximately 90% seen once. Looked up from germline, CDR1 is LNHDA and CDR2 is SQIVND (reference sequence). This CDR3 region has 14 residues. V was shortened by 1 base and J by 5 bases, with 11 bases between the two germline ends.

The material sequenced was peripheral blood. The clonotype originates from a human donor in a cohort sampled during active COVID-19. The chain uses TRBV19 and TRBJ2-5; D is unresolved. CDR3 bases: TGTGCCAGTAGTATAGGTTCGTCCTACGAGACCCAGTACTTC. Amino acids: CASSIGSSYETQYF.